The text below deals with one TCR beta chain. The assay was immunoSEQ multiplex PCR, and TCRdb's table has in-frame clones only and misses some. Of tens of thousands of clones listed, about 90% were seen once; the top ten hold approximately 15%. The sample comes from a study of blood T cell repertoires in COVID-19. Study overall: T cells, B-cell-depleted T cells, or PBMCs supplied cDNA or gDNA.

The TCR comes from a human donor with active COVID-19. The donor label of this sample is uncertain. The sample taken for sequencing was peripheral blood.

The CDR3 sequence: CASSVDGGARDTQYF. CDR3 sequence (DNA): TGTGCCAGCAGCGTAGATGGGGGGGCCAGAGATACGCAGTATTTT. The chain couples TRBV9 to TRBJ2-3, with D possibly being TRBD2 (7 bases). The V end lost 0 bases, the J end lost 5 bases, and 13 bases lay between the germline ends. The CDR3 spans 15 residues. Germline CDR1 and CDR2: SGDLS and YYNGEE.